The 24 T cell receptor beta chains presented below share a single source sample, sequenced in a study of CD8 T cells in ankylosing spondylitis. TCRdb analysed the 5' RACE reads with MiXCR anew, one entry per CDR3 protein. The sample holds roughly 100,000 distinct CDR3 sequences, 24% seen once. The sequencing sample was made of synovial fluid, either unsorted or a sorted T cell fraction (not recorded which). All receptors derive from a male donor with ankylosing spondylitis.

The gene calls are TRBV11-2 and TRBJ2-2, with D maybe TRBD2 (5 bases). Germline assignment: CDR1 SGHAT and CDR2 FQNNGV. This CDR3 comprises 16 residues. The V gene lost 2 bases and the J gene lost 5 bases, with 15 bases spanning the gap. The CDR3 loop is CASSLYYSRETGELFF. DNA for the CDR3: TGTGCCAGCAGCTTATACTACAGTAGGGAGACCGGGGAGCTGTTTTTT.

The sample holds a few counts of this clonotype. The chain couples TRBV5-5 to TRBJ2-3, with 8 nucleotides matching TRBD2. The length of the CDR3 is 15 residues. V gave up 4 bases and J gave up 4 bases; unmatched junction bases: 8. Germline CDR1 reads SGHKS; CDR2 reads YYEKEE (reference sequence). The CDR3 sequence is CASSHGRGSADTQYF. The CDR3, as DNA: TGTGCCAGCAGCCACGGGAGGGGGTCTGCAGATACGCAGTATTTT.

This clonotype was recorded a few times. The genes are TRBV7-2 and TRBJ2-5; TRBD2 matches at 7 bases. The CDR3 runs 16 residues. V was pared by 2 bases and J by 5 bases, with 11 bases of the junction left unmatched. The germline CDR1 and CDR2 sequences are SGHTA and FQGNSA. CDR3: CASSLNSGSLGETQYF. The CDR3 region has the DNA TGTGCCAGCAGCTTAAATAGCGGGTCTCTAGGGGAGACCCAGTACTTC.

The rearrangement joins TRBV20-1 to TRBJ1-1, with D unclear. V gave up 6 bases and J gave up 1 base, with 12 bases separating them. The germline V gene encodes CDR1 DFQATT and CDR2 SNEGSKA (reference sequence). CDR3 length: 13 residues. Here the CDR3 DNA reads TGCAGTGCCCCGGACGAAAAGAACACTGAAGCTTTCTTT. Amino acids: CSAPDEKNTEAFF.

This clonotype appeared a few times. The chain recombines TRBV10-3 with TRBJ2-7, with D tentatively TRBD2 (5 bases). Trimming left V 2 bases short and J 6 bases short, with 17 bases between. This CDR3 is 15 amino acids long. Germline CDR1 and CDR2: ENHRY and SYGVKD. For the CDR3, the DNA is TGTGCCATCAGTGAGGACTCCCGACCAAGCGGCGAGCAGTACTTC. The encoded protein is CAISEDSRPSGEQYF.

This clonotype was observed many times. The chain recombines TRBV5-1 with TRBJ2-2, with D perhaps matching TRBD1 (6 bases). CDR3 length equals 14 residues. Germline V CDR1 and CDR2: SGHRS, YFSETQ. Between the trimmed V and J ends, which lost 1 base and 5 bases, there was a span of 9 bases. The CDR3 region has the DNA TGCGCCAGCAGCTTGCAGGGGAAGACCGGGGAGCTGTTTTTT. Amino acids: CASSLQGKTGELFF.

This rearrangement joins TRBV20-1 to TRBJ1-5; D remains unclear. V lost 1 base to trimming and J lost 5 bases, with 9 bases between them. The CDR3 totals 13 residues. The V gene's germline CDR1 is DFQATT and CDR2 SNEGSKA (reference sequence). The CDR3 nucleotides are TGCAGTGCTAGAGTGGCAGCTTATCAGCCCCAGCATTTT. Translated: CSARVAAYQPQHF.

The chain joins TRBV11-3 to TRBJ2-1; a weak D match, TRBD2 (5 bases). This CDR3 has 14 amino acids. CDR1 is SGHNT, CDR2 YENEEA, per germline. Between the trimmed V and J ends, which lost 1 base and 4 bases, there was a span of 8 bases. Here the CDR3 reads CASSLGRTYNEQFF. The CDR3 DNA sequence: TGTGCCAGCAGCTTAGGCAGGACTTACAATGAGCAGTTCTTC.

This clonotype was picked up many times. V gene TRBV7-2 combines with J gene TRBJ1-1; D is perhaps TRBD1 (6 bases). The CDR3 sequence is 15 residues long. Germline V gene sequence: CDR1 SGHTA, CDR2 FQGNSA. V lost 5 bases to trimming and J lost 1 base, with 14 bases between them. CDR3 protein: CASSTWTVANTEAFF. The CDR3 DNA sequence: TGTGCCAGCAGCACCTGGACAGTGGCGAACACTGAAGCTTTCTTT.

This clonotype was seen a single time. The chain carries TRBV7-6 and TRBJ2-1; D uncertain. The germline CDR1 and CDR2 sequences are SGHVS and FNYEAQ. The germline V and J ends were trimmed by 2 bases and 8 bases, with 13 bases remaining between them. The CDR3 spans 14 residues. DNA for the CDR3: TGTGCCAGCAGCTTAAGGTCGTCTGGGGATGAGCAGTTCTTC. The encoded protein is CASSLRSSGDEQFF.

The V and J genes are TRBV27 and TRBJ2-1, with D unclear. The V end was cut by 3 bases, the J end by 5 bases, with 14 bases between. Per germline, CDR1 MNHEY and CDR2 SMNVEV (reference sequence). The CDR3 covers 15 residues. This CDR3 is CASSFLGFSHNEQFF. As DNA, the CDR3 is TGTGCCAGCAGTTTTCTAGGCTTTTCCCACAATGAGCAGTTCTTC.

In this sample, this clonotype turned up a few times. The gene calls are TRBV5-1 and TRBJ1-4; no reliable D call. Germline CDR1 SGHRS, CDR2 YFSETQ. This CDR3 is built from 14 residues. The V end lost 3 bases, the J end lost 5 bases, and 11 bases lay between the germline ends. CDR3 in amino acids: CASSSWTENEKLFF. DNA of the CDR3: TGCGCCAGCAGCTCATGGACGGAAAATGAAAAACTGTTTTTT.

A few counts support this clonotype. CDR3 bases: TGTGCCTGGGGCAGGGGACGGGGCTACACCTTC. The encoded protein is CAWGRGRGYTF. The chain joins TRBV30 to TRBJ1-2; TRBD1 is a possible D gene (6 bases). The CDR3 loop spans 11 amino acids. V lost 5 bases and J lost 8, with 12 bases in between. Germline CDR1 reads GTSNPN; CDR2 reads SVGIG (reference sequence).

A few counts support this clonotype. This sequence joins TRBV20-1 and TRBJ1-5; 8 bases map to TRBD1. This CDR3 comprises 16 residues. V lost 6 bases, J lost 0 bases, and 10 bases stayed unmatched. Germline V gene sequence: CDR1 DFQATT, CDR2 SNEGSKA (reference sequence). This chain's CDR3 is CSALDRARYSNQPQHF. In DNA, the CDR3 is TGCAGTGCCTTGGACAGGGCCAGATATAGCAATCAGCCCCAGCATTTT.

For this clonotype: A junction end diverges from the germline sequence, so it may reflect a read error. V gene TRBV5-8 combines with J gene TRBJ2-5; D is possibly TRBD1 (6 bases). Germline CDR1 and CDR2: SGHTS and YDEGEE. The CDR3 extends over 15 amino acids. This chain's CDR3 is CASSPYRASGSAQYF. The CDR3 nucleotides are TGTGCCAGCAGCCCCTACAGGGCCTCCGGGTCGGCCCAATACTTC.

This clonotype was recorded many times. The chain couples TRBV29-1 to TRBJ1-2; 11 positions agree with TRBD1. V gave up 7 bases and J gave up 3 bases; unmatched junction bases: 1. The CDR3 is 12 amino acids. The V gene's germline CDR1 is SQVTM and CDR2 ANQGSEA. In DNA form, the CDR3 reads TGCAGCGGGGGACAGGGGGACTATGGCTACACCTTC. Translating gives CSGGQGDYGYTF.

The chain carries TRBV2 and TRBJ1-5; D is unresolved. The CDR3 runs to 13 residues. The germline V gene has CDR1 SNHLY and CDR2 FYNNEI. The ends were cut back, 3 bases at V and 7 bases at J, with 10 bases in the middle. CDR3 protein: CASSEAMSQPQHF. DNA for the CDR3: TGTGCCAGCAGTGAGGCTATGTCCCAGCCCCAGCATTTT. Based on the CDR3 plus reference TRBV2 and TRBJ1-5, the full variable domain is EPEVTQTPSHQVTQMGQEVILRCVPISNHLYFYWYRQILGQKVEFLVSFYNNEISEKSEIFDDQFSVERPDGSNFTLKIRSTKLEDSAMYFCASSEAMSQPQHFGDGTRLSIL.

This chain links TRBV12-3 or TRBV12-4 with TRBJ1-1; 7 bases fit TRBD1. V shed 3 bases and J 1 base; nucleotides not matched to a gene: 2. The CDR3 contains 14 residues. CDR3 in amino acids: CASSFDRANTEAFF. CDR3 coding DNA: TGTGCCAGCAGTTTCGACAGGGCGAACACTGAAGCTTTCTTT.

V is TRBV4-1 and J is TRBJ2-3; 9 bases align to TRBD2. The CDR3 has 18 amino acids. J was trimmed by 0 bases and V by 3 bases; bases with no gene match: 10. Germline V gene data show CDR1 as MGHRA and CDR2 as YSYEKL. CDR3 protein: CASSHRTSAGPSTDTQYF. CDR3 in DNA: TGCGCCAGCAGCCACAGGACTAGCGCAGGCCCTAGCACAGATACGCAGTATTTT.

The CDR3 protein is CASSSTGAADSPLHF. For the CDR3, the DNA is TGTGCCAGCAGCTCCACAGGGGCCGCAGATTCACCCCTCCACTTT. J is TRBJ1-6 and V is TRBV5-4; 7 bases match TRBD1. Trimming took 3 bases from V and 8 from J; bases not matched to a gene: 8. The CDR3 spans 15 residues. Looked up from germline, CDR1 is SGHNT and CDR2 is YYREEE (reference sequence).

In its sample, this clonotype was seen many times. This chain links TRBV7-2 with TRBJ1-3; D is undetermined. The germline gives CDR1 SGHTA, CDR2 FQGNSA. Trimming pared 4 bases from V and 0 bases from J, leaving 10 bases between. The CDR3 covers 15 residues. CDR3: CASSSSGSSGNTIYF. CDR3 bases: TGTGCCAGCAGCTCGAGCGGTAGCTCTGGAAACACCATATATTTT.

The gene calls are TRBV15 and TRBJ1-5; 7 bases line up with TRBD1. Germline CDR1 LNHNV, CDR2 YYDKDF (reference sequence). V shed 5 bases, J shed 4 bases, and the junction held 8 bases outside the gene matches. The CDR3 length is 15 residues. The CDR3 coding sequence is TGTGCCACCAGCTTAGACAGGGCTCCGAATCAGCCCCAGCATTTT. Its translation is CATSLDRAPNQPQHF.

The chain couples TRBV24-1 to TRBJ2-5, with TRBD1 identical over 9 bases. The V and J ends lost 3 bases and 4 bases, in that order; junction bases with no gene match: 5. Germline lookup yields CDR1 KGHDR and CDR2 SFDVKD. The CDR3 covers 15 residues. The CDR3 is CATSDTTGGLETQYF. The CDR3, as DNA: TGTGCCACCAGTGATACCACAGGGGGCCTAGAGACCCAGTACTTC.

This clonotype was detected only a few times. The chain is built from TRBV11-3 and TRBJ2-1; D is possibly TRBD2 (6 bases). Trimming removed 3 bases from V and 7 bases from J, with 10 bases in between. CDR3 length: 13 residues. Germline V gives CDR1 SGHNT, CDR2 YENEEA. In DNA, the CDR3 is TGTGCCAGCAGCTTCTCGAGCGGGAATGAGCAGTTCTTC. Translating it yields CASSFSSGNEQFF.